The entry below describes one T cell receptor (beta chain). This clone was detected many times. Its antigen is not yet known. These data originate in a study of T cell clonality in common variable immunodeficiency (dated by TCRdb to about 2015). Overall results and qualifications from the work: Fewer deletions and N-nucleotide insertions were reportedly observed in CVID TCRbeta sequences, and highly modified clones with 13 or more V deletions were reportedly absent from CVID TCRbeta sequences. Fewer TCRbeta clones were shared among CVID subjects than among healthy controls (p < 0.0001). According to the authors, figuring out what caused the increased clonality in CVID would require sequencing the repertoires of T cell subpopulations. Even though DNA input was the same, control samples had an average of around 78,000 unique sequences each, compared with approximately 30,000 in CVID samples. TCRbeta clonality was higher in CVID subjects than in healthy controls (t-test p = 0.018), and the increase was most characteristic of about a third of subjects. Patient heterogeneity within the CVID cohort put limits on correlating repertoire features with clinical complications.

Predominantly Caucasian heritage was noted among both the CVID patients and the healthy controls. Heparinized peripheral whole blood samples of about 5 to 9 ml were collected from each donor. Genomic DNA from adults with common variable immune deficiency (CVID) and from healthy adult controls was used for sequencing of TCRbeta CDR3 repertoires. There were around 22 healthy adult volunteers in the control group (roughly 12 female and 10 male), ranging in age from roughly 20 to 70 years, with a mean age of approximately 34. Diluted blood was subjected to density centrifugation over Hypaque 1077 or Ficoll-Paque for isolation of peripheral blood mononuclear cells. Genomic DNA was obtained from unsorted mononuclear cells through either Qiagen column purification or a centrifugation-based method. CVID samples and control samples contributed equivalent amounts of genomic DNA as sequencing input. For every sample, a 60 bp segment covering the rearranged TCRbeta CDR3 region was amplified and then sequenced. The immunoSEQ assay, a bias-corrected multiplex PCR combined with high-throughput sequencing, was used to amplify TCRbeta. The source study handled its data this way. Every unique nucleotide sequence was considered a clone and was annotated with V, D and J genes, copy number and frequency. Sequences were labeled productive if in frame, and non-productive if out of frame or containing stop codons. Clonality was calculated from Shannon's entropy as previously described. The predicted amino acid sequences of productive clones were used to derive mean CDR3 Kyte-Doolittle hydropathy. The R hclust function was used to hierarchically cluster scaled V gene usage with Manhattan distance and complete linkage. To assess clone sharing by CDR3 amino acid sequence, 12 repertoires per group were resampled over 100 rounds. The repertoires were searched for 70 published EBV-specific TCRbeta sequences and 245 published CMV-specific TCRbeta sequences. After two CVID samples that produced fewer than 10,000 sequences were dropped from the analysis, some 42 CVID repertoires remained. Sourced from immuneACCESS, this table was stored by TCRdb with only in-frame sequences that have V and J called. A share of the clones is absent; for the studies checked, an unresolved V gene accounts for under half, and the remainder has no known explanation. The D gene and trimming were derived from the DNA, and the V and J assignments and clone size from that table. For this sample, 50,000 or so clones are listed, none of them singletons. The ten largest clonotypes hold approximately 5.9% of the sample.

Specimen: peripheral blood mononuclear cells. The TCR sequence derives from a person between 18 and 75 years old in good health.

The sequenced part of the CDR3 DNA is TGTGCCAGCAGCTTTGTCTCCGAGGCGCCC. Its amino acids are CASSFVSEAP. The whole CDR3 sequence reads CASSFVSEAPQHF. Recombination linked TRBV7-2 to TRBJ1-5, with the D gene not confidently named. Read data end 3 residues before the CDR3 end; the end is taken from the germline J gene. The cysteine opens and the phenylalanine closes a CDR3 of 13 amino acids. The DNA has 30 bases, all within the CDR3, and is read from base 1. Trimming at the junction amounts to 3 bases on V and 9 bases on J, and the germline ends lie 12 bases apart. CDR1 and CDR2 are read off the germline V gene as SGHTA and FQGNSA.